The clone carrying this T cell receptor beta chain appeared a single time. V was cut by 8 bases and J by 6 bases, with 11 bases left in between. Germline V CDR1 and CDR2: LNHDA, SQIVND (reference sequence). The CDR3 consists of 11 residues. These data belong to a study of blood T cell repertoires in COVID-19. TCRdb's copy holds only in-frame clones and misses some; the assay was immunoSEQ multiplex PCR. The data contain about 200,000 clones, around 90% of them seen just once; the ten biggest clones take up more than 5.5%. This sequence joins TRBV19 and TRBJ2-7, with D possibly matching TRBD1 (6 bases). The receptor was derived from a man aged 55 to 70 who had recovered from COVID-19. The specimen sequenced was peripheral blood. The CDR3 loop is CASSGQREQYF. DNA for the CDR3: TGTGCCAGTTCTGGACAGCGCGAGCAGTACTTC.